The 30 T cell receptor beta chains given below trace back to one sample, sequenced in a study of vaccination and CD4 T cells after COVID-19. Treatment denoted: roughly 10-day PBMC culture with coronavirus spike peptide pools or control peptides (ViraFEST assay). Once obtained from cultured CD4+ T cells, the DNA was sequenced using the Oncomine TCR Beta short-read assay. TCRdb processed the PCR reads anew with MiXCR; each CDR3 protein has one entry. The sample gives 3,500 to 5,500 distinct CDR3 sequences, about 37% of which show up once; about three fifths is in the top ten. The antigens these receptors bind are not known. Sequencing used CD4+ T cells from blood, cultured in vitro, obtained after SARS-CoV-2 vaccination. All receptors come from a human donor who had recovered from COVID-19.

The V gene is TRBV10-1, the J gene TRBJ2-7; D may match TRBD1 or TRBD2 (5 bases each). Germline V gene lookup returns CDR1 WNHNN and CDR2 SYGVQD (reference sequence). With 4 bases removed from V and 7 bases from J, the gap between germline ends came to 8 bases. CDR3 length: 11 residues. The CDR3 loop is CASSGEGEQYF. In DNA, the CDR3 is TGCGCCAGCAGTGGTGAGGGGGAGCAGTACTTC.

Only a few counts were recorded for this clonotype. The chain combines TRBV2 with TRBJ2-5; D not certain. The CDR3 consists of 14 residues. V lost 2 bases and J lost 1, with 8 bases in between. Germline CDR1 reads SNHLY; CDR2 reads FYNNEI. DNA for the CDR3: TGTGCCAGCAGTGAATGGACGCCCCAAGAGACCCAGTACTTC. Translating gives CASSEWTPQETQYF.

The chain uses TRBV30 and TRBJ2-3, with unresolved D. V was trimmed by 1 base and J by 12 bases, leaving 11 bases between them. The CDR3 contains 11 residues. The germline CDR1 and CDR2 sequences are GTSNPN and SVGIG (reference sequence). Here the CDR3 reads CAWSAPIVQYF. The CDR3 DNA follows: TGTGCCTGGAGTGCCCCGATAGTACAGTATTTT.

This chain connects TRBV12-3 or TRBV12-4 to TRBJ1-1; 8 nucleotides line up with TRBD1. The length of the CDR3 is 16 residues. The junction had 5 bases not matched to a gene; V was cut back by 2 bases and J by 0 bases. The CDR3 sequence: CASSLSQGGVNTEAFF. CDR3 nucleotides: TGTGCCAGCAGTTTATCACAGGGGGGCGTGAACACTGAAGCTTTCTTT.

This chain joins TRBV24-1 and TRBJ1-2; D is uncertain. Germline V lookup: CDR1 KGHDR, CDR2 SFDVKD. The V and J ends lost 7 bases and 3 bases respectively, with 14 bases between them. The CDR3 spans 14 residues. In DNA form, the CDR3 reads TGTGCCACCAGAAGACAACCGTCCTACTATGGCTACACCTTC. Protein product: CATRRQPSYYGYTF.

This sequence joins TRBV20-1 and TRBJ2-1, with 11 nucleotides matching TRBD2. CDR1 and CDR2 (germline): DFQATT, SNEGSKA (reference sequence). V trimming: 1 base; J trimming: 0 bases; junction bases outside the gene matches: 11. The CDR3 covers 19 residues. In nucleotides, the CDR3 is TGCAGTGCTAGAGCCTTCGGGGCTAGCGGGGGGAGCTCCTACAATGAGCAGTTCTTC. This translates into CSARAFGASGGSSYNEQFF.

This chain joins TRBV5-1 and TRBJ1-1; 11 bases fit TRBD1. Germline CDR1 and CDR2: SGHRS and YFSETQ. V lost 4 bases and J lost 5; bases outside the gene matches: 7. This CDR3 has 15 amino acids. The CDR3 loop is CASSPTGTGGTEAFF. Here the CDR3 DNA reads TGCGCCAGCAGCCCCACGGGGACAGGGGGGACTGAAGCTTTCTTT.

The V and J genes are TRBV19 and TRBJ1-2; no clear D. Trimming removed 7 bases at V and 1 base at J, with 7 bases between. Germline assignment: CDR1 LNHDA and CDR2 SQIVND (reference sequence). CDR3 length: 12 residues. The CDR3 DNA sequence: TGTGCCAGTAACGACCGTAACTATGGCTACACCTTC. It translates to CASNDRNYGYTF.

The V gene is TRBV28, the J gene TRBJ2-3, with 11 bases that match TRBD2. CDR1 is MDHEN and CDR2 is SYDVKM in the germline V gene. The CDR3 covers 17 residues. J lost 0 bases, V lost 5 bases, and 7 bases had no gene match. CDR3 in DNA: TGTGCCAGCAGTCCTCCGGGACTAGCGGATAGCACAGATACGCAGTATTTT. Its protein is CASSPPGLADSTDTQYF.

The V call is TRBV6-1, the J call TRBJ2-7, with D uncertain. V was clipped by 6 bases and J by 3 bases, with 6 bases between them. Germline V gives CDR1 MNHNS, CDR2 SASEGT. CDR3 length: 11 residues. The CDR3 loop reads CASSGHYEQYF. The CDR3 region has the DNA TGTGCCAGCAGCGGGCACTACGAGCAGTACTTC.

In nucleotides, the CDR3 is TGTGCCAGCAGCTCACAGGGGGGAAGCTCCTACAATGAGCAGTTCTTC. Protein sequence: CASSSQGGSSYNEQFF. The chain is built from TRBV11-3 and TRBJ2-1; 8 bases are shared with TRBD1. The germline V gene has CDR1 SGHNT and CDR2 YENEEA. V shed 4 bases and J 0 bases; nucleotides not matched to a gene: 5. This CDR3 contains 16 residues.

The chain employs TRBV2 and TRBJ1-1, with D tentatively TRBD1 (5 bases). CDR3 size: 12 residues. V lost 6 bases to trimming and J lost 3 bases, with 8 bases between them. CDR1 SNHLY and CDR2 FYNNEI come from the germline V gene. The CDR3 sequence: CASSDSHTEAFF. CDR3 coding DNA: TGTGCCAGCAGCGACAGCCACACTGAAGCTTTCTTT.

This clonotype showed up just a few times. CDR3 residues: CASTSLGYLNYGYTF. CDR3 DNA sequence: TGTGCCAGCACCTCCCTGGGGTACCTTAACTATGGCTACACCTTC. The chain uses TRBV28 and TRBJ1-2; D uncertain. The ends were cut back, 7 bases at V and 1 base at J, with 16 bases in the middle. Per the germline V gene, CDR1 is MDHEN and CDR2 is SYDVKM. This CDR3 is built from 15 residues.

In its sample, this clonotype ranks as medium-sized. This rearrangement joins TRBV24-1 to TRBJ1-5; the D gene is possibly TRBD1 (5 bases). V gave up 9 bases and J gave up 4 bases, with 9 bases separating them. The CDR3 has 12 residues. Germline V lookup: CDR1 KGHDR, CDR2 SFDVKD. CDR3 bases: TGTGCCACCGGGGGTAATAATCAGCCCCAGCATTTT. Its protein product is CATGGNNQPQHF.

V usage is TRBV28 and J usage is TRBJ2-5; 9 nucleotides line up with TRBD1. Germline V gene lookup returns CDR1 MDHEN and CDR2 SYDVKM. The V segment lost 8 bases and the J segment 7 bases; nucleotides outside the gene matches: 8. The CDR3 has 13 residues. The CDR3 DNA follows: TGTGCCAGCGGACAGGGGTCGTGGGGGACCCAGTACTTC. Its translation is CASGQGSWGTQYF.

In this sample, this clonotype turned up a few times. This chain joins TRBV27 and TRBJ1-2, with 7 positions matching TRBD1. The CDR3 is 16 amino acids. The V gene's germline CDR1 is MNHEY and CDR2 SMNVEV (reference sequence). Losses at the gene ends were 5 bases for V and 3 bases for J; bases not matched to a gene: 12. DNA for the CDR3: TGTGCCAGCAGTCCTACCGACAGGGCGAATGACTATGGCTACACCTTC. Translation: CASSPTDRANDYGYTF.

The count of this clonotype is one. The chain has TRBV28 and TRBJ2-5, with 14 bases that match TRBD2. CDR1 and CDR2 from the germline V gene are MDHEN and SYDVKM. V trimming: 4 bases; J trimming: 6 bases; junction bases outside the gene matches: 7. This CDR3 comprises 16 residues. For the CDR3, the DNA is TGTGCCAGCAGTTCGCCCGGGACTAGCGGGAGAAAGACCCAGTACTTC. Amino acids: CASSSPGTSGRKTQYF.

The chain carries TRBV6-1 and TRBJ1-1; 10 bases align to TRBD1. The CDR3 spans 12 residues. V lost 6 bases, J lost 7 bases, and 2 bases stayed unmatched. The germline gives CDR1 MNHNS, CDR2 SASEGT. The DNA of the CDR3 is TGTGCCAGCAGCCGGACAGGGGGTGAAGCTTTCTTT. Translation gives CASSRTGGEAFF.

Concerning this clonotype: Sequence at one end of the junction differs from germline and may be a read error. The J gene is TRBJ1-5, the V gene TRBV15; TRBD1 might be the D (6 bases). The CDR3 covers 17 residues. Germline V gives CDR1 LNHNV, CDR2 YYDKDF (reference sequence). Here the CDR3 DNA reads TGCGCCACCAACAGAGGGGGGGCTAGGGGCGGGTGGCAGCCCCAGCATTTT. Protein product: CATNRGGARGGWQPQHF.

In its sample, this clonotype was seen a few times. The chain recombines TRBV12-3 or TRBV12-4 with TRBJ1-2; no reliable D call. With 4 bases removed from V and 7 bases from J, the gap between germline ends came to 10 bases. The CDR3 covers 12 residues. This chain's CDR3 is CASSSLFGGYTF. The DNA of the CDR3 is TGTGCCAGCAGTTCACTTTTCGGTGGCTACACCTTC.

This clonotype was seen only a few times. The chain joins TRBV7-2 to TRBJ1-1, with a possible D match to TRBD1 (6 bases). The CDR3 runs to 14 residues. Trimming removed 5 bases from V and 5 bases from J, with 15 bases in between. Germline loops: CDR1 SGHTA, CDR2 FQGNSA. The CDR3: CASSRWQGRTEAFF. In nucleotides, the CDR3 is TGTGCCAGCAGCCGTTGGCAGGGGAGAACTGAAGCTTTCTTT.

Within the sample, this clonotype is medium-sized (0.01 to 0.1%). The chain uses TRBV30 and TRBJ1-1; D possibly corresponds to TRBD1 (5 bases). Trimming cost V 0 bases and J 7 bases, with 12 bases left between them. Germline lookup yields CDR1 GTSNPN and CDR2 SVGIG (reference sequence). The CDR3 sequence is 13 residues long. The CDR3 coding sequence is TGTGCCTGGAGTGTATTTATGCAGGGTGAAGCTTTCTTT. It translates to CAWSVFMQGEAFF.

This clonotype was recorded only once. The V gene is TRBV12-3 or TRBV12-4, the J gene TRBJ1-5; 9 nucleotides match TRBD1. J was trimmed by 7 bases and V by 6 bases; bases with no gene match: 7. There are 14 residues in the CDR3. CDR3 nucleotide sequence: TGTGCCAGCAGCCCGACAGGGGGGAAACAGCCCCAGCATTTT. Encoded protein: CASSPTGGKQPQHF.

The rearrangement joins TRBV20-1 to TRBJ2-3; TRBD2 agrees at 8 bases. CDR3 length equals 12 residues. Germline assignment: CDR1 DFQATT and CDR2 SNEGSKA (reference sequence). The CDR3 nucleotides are TGCAGCTTGGGGCTAGCGGGAGATACGCAGTATTTT. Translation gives CSLGLAGDTQYF.

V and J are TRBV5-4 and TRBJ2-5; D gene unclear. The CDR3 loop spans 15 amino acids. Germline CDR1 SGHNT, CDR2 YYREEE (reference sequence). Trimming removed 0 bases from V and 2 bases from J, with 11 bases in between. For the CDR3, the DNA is TGTGCCAGCAGCTTGGGATCCAATAGGCAAGAGACCCAGTACTTC. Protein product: CASSLGSNRQETQYF.

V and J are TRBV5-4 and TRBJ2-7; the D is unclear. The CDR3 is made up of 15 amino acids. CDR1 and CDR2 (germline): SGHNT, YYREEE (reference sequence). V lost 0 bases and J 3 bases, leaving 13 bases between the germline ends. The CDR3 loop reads CASSLESATSYEQYF. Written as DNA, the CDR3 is TGTGCCAGCAGCTTGGAGAGCGCTACAAGCTACGAGCAGTACTTC.

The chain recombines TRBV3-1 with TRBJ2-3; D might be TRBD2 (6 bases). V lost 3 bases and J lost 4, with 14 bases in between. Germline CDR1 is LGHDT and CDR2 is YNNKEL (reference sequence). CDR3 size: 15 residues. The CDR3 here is CASSQGGTTSDTQYF. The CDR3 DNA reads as TGTGCCAGCAGCCAGGGAGGCACAACCTCAGATACGCAGTATTTT.

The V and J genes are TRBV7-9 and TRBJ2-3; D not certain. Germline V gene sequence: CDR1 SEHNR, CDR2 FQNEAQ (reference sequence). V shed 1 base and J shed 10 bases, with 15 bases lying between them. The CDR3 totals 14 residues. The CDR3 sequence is CASSLEGRSMAQYF. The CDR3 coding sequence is TGTGCCAGCAGCTTAGAGGGCAGGTCAATGGCGCAGTATTTT.

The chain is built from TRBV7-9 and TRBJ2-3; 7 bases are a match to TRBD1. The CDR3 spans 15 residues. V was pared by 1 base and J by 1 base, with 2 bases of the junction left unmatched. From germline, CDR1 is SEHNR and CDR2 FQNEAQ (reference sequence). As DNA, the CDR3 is TGTGCCAGCAGCTTAGAGGGGGCGCGCACAGATACGCAGTATTTT. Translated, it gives CASSLEGARTDTQYF.

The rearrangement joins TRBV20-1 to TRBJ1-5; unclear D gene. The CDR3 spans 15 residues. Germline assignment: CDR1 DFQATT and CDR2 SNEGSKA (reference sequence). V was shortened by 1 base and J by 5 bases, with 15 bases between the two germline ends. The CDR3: CSARGTAGYDQPQHF. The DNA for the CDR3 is TGCAGTGCTAGAGGAACGGCGGGATATGATCAGCCCCAGCATTTT.